Following are 7 T cell receptor beta chains from one sample sequenced in a study of OX40 agonist ivuxolimab in advanced cancers. Here immunoSEQ multiplex PCR was the method, and the copy in TCRdb shows in-frame clones only, minus some. The sample gives 50,000 to 75,000 clones, under 95% of which show up once; approximately 0.62% is in the top ten. Material: CD4+ or CD8+ T cells sorted from blood, obtained in a trial of the OX40 agonist ivuxolimab. The receptors originated from an adult with an advanced solid tumor such as melanoma, head and neck, liver or kidney cancer.

V and J are TRBV6-5 and TRBJ2-6, with D unclear. This CDR3 contains 14 residues. Germline assignment: CDR1 MNHEY and CDR2 SVGAGI. The V end was cut by 5 bases, the J end by 0 bases, with 5 bases between. CDR3 bases: TGTGCCAGCAGTGCGAACTCTGGGGCCAACGTCCTGACTTTC. Translating it yields CASSANSGANVLTF.

The chain couples TRBV2 to TRBJ2-7, with 16 nucleotides matching TRBD2. From germline, CDR1 is SNHLY and CDR2 FYNNEI. This CDR3 has 14 residues. As DNA, the CDR3 is TGTGCTTACGGGACTAGCGGGAGGGCCTCCGAGCAGTACTTC. Protein: CAYGTSGRASEQYF.

The count of this clone is one. J is TRBJ2-2 and V is TRBV18; weak D call: TRBD1 (6 bases). CDR1 KGHSH and CDR2 LQKENI come from the germline V gene. V lost 1 base and J lost 4, with 10 bases in between. The CDR3 is 15 amino acids. The CDR3 region is CASSPQDRSTGELFF. In DNA, the CDR3 is TGTGCCAGCTCACCACAAGACAGGAGCACCGGGGAGCTGTTTTTT.

The rearrangement links TRBV6-5 to TRBJ1-3; D remains unclear. This CDR3 contains 14 residues. V was cut by 4 bases and J by 7 bases, with 14 bases left in between. Looked up from germline, CDR1 is MNHEY and CDR2 is SVGAGI. CDR3 in DNA: TGTGCCAGCAGTTCGACTGAGTGGAGTAACACCATATATTTT. Protein: CASSSTEWSNTIYF.

V gene TRBV5-1 combines with J gene TRBJ1-2, with D hard to call. Deletions cut 4 bases from V and 4 bases from J, with 11 bases between. In germline, CDR1 is SGHRS, CDR2 YFSETQ. The length of the CDR3 is 13 residues. The DNA of the CDR3 is TGCGCCAGCAGCCCGGAGGCTGCCTATGGCTACACCTTC. Protein sequence: CASSPEAAYGYTF. The full variable domain, with the rest looked up from reference TRBV5-1 and TRBJ1-2, is KAGVTQTPRYLIKTRGQQVTLSCSPISGHRSVSWYQQTPGQGLQFLFEYFSETQRNKGNFPGRFSGRQFSNSRSEMNVSTLELGDSALYLCASSPEAAYGYTFGSGTRLTVV.

This clone has just a few counts. This CDR3 is CASSHPLGPSGNTIYF. CDR3 sequence (DNA): TGTGCCAGCAGCCACCCCCTTGGGCCCTCTGGAAACACCATATATTTT. The V gene is TRBV7-8, the J gene TRBJ1-3; the D is unclear. The CDR3 loop spans 16 amino acids. V lost 5 bases to trimming and J lost 0 bases, with 14 bases between them. CDR1 SGHVS and CDR2 FQNEAQ come from the germline V gene.

The chain is built from TRBV6-5 and TRBJ1-4; the D is unclear. Trimming left V 5 bases short and J 8 bases short, with 12 bases between. Germline CDR1 MNHEY, CDR2 SVGAGI. The CDR3 has 13 residues. CDR3 nucleotides: TGTGCCAGCAGTCTCAAGGGTTGGGAAAAACTGTTTTTT. This encodes CASSLKGWEKLFF.